The sequence of this T cell receptor beta chain was determined in a study of T-cell reconstitution after alpha-beta-depleted transplantation in children. Study observations and caveats: Alpha-beta T cells about two months after transplant reportedly derived from several hundred expanded graft clones. One year after transplant, T-cell counts and diversity came mostly from newly produced T cells.

The TCRbeta library was prepared with unique molecular identifiers. TCRdb re-called the PCR reads through MiXCR, storing one row per CDR3 protein. The sample records nearly 250,000 distinct CDR3 sequences, 6.5% to 10% being singletons. This clonotype was found a few times. The antigen is undetermined. Mismatch with germline at one junction end may stem from a read error. The V gene's germline CDR1 is DFQATT and CDR2 SNEGSKA (reference sequence). There are 16 residues in the CDR3. The clonotype was recovered from a male patient younger than 18 who had a stem cell transplant for acute lymphoblastic leukemia, so the T cells may come from the graft donor. The rearrangement uses TRBV20-1 and TRBJ2-5; 12 positions match TRBD2. Material: PBMCs, mostly from graft donor cells, obtained 180 days after TCRalphabeta/CD19-depleted stem cell transplant. CDR3 sequence: CCAKGASGGASETQYF. CDR3 in DNA: TGCTGTGCTAAAGGGGCTAGCGGGGGGGCCTCAGAGACCCAGTACTTC.